A single sample gave rise to the 8 T cell receptor beta chains below, sequenced in a study of T cells in Graves' hyperthyroidism and ophthalmopathy (dated by TCRdb to about 2019). To prepare the library, multiplex PCR was applied. TCRdb names Illumina HiSeq 2000 as the instrument used. Amplification of TCR beta CDR3 regions was carried out from RNA transcripts. For the first round of RT-PCR on the TCR CDR3, the HTBI primer set was used together with the Qiagen OneStep RT-PCR kit. TCRdb reprocessed the public reads (quality trimming at Q25 with fastp, clone calling with MiXCR) and kept in-frame beta chains. Rows are combined by CDR3 protein, so each entry shows the most common genes and DNA. The table for this sample lists a few hundred thousand distinct CDR3 sequences; more than 15% of them were counted only once. Together, the top ten hold roughly 7.7% of the sample. The sample taken for sequencing was blood. All receptors derive from a woman aged 18-29 years with Graves' hyperthyroidism.

This clonotype turned up a few times. A read error is possible here, since a much larger clone lies one base away. The chain has TRBV7-2 and TRBJ1-4; D remains ambiguous. Germline CDR1 is SGHTA and CDR2 is FQGNSA. There are 15 residues in the CDR3. V gave up 5 bases and J gave up 8 bases, with 18 bases separating them. The CDR3 DNA is TGTGCCAGCAGCCAGGCAGGCACCGGGTTGGAAAAACTGTTTTTT. Protein: CASSQAGTGLEKLFF.

Here the CDR3 reads CASSRKISLAGEQFF. The CDR3 coding sequence is TGTGCCAGCAGCCGCAAGATCTCACTAGCGGGGGAGCAGTTCTTC. V gene TRBV3-1 combines with J gene TRBJ2-1; 10 bases are a match to TRBD2. Losses at the gene ends were 4 bases for V and 10 bases for J; bases not matched to a gene: 10. Looked up from germline, CDR1 is LGHDT and CDR2 is YNNKEL (reference sequence). This CDR3 contains 15 residues.

This clonotype was observed at least ten times. This rearrangement joins TRBV27 to TRBJ1-5, with TRBD1 matching over 9 bases. The CDR3 consists of 15 residues. The germline V gene encodes CDR1 MNHEY and CDR2 SMNVEV (reference sequence). Trimming took 8 bases from V and 3 from J; bases not matched to a gene: 8. This chain's CDR3 is CASGWTGVNNQPQHF. The DNA for the CDR3 is TGTGCCAGCGGATGGACAGGGGTCAACAATCAGCCCCAGCATTTT.

This clonotype has ten or more counts. The chain has TRBV28 and TRBJ2-5; D is undetermined. This CDR3 has 13 amino acids. From germline, CDR1 is MDHEN and CDR2 SYDVKM. Between the trimmed V and J ends, which lost 4 bases and 7 bases, there was a span of 13 bases. The CDR3 sequence is CASSSTVKGTQYF. The DNA of the CDR3 is TGTGCCAGCAGTTCGACGGTGAAAGGGACCCAGTACTTC.

This clonotype came up many times. The chain carries TRBV29-1 and TRBJ2-7; D is undetermined. CDR1 and CDR2 (germline): SQVTM, ANQGSEA. There are 12 residues in the CDR3. The ends were cut back, 4 bases at V and 2 bases at J, with 9 bases in the middle. CDR3 nucleotides: TGCAGCGTTGGGATAAACCCCTACGAGCAGTACTTC. Its protein is CSVGINPYEQYF.

This clonotype has a count of ten or more. The chain combines TRBV3-1 with TRBJ1-4; a weak D match, TRBD1 (5 bases). The CDR3 has 15 residues. Germline V gene lookup returns CDR1 LGHDT and CDR2 YNNKEL (reference sequence). V lost 1 base and J 10 bases, leaving 16 bases between the germline ends. The CDR3 region has the DNA TGTGCCAGCAGCCAAGGGACCGGGGCGTTGGGAAAACTGTTTTTT. This sequence encodes CASSQGTGALGKLFF.

This clonotype has a count of ten or more. V is TRBV7-2 and J is TRBJ1-5, with D uncertain. Deletions cut 1 base from V and 7 bases from J, with 11 bases between. CDR1 is SGHTA, CDR2 FQGNSA, per germline. This CDR3 is 14 amino acids long. Here the CDR3 reads CASSLDGRRQPQHF. The DNA of the CDR3 is TGTGCCAGCAGCTTAGATGGGCGCAGACAGCCCCAGCATTTT.

There are a few counts of this clonotype. This chain joins TRBV7-9 and TRBJ2-6; tentatively, D is TRBD1 (7 bases). The CDR3 spans 18 residues. CDR1 and CDR2 from the germline V gene are SEHNR and FQNEAQ (reference sequence). Trimming pared 8 bases from V and 2 bases from J, leaving 22 bases between. The CDR3 DNA sequence: TGTGCCAGCCACCCTCCCCCAGGGGGGCAGACTGGGGCCAACGTCCTGACTTTC. It translates to CASHPPPGGQTGANVLTF.